The clone carrying this T cell receptor beta chain has a handful of counts. These data are taken from a study of blood T cells in healthy people across ages. Russia was home to the donors, healthy Caucasian individuals aged about 6 to 90. Primers used in a second PCR of roughly 6 to 12 cycles were a sample-barcoded 5' primer and a J-beta primer mix. Every cDNA was tagged by a template-switch adaptor with 12 random nucleotides. TCRdb reanalysed the 5' RACE reads using MiXCR and keeps one entry per CDR3 protein. The sample lists more than 550,000 distinct CDR3 sequences; 22% were seen once. The CDR3 sequence is 11 residues long. Germline V CDR1 and CDR2: DFQATT, SNEGSKA (reference sequence).

The chain links TRBV20-1 to TRBJ1-1, with D uncertain. This sequence originates from a man aged 70-80 years in good health. Source material: blood. The CDR3 region is CSASGNTEAFF. The CDR3 DNA reads as TGCAGCGCCTCGGGGAACACTGAAGCTTTCTTT.